Here is one T cell receptor (beta chain) with its context. Its antigen is undetermined. Per the germline V gene, CDR1 is MDHEN and CDR2 is SYDVKM. Unmatched junction bases numbered 11, after V lost 4 bases and J lost 4 bases. This CDR3 has 17 residues. The data were produced by immunoSEQ multiplex PCR, yet TCRdb's version contains in-frame clones alone and is incomplete. The repertoire consists of about 120,000 clones, with just under 90% occurring once and the leading ten covering more than 10%. This record belongs to a study of T cell responses to AZD1222 COVID-19 vaccine. General observations from the study: The donors showed a predominance of white British ancestry and of females, with possible underestimation of clonal diversity. Nearly half of spike-specific TCRs reportedly go after variant regions that carry no mutations.

The TCR sequence derives from an adult in good health. V and J are TRBV28 and TRBJ1-3; 9 bases align to TRBD1. The material sequenced was peripheral blood, taken on day 0 of AZD1222 vaccination. CDR3 DNA: TGTGCCAGCAGTTCTCCGCTCGGACAGGGGATAGGAAACACCATATATTTT. Protein product: CASSSPLGQGIGNTIYF.